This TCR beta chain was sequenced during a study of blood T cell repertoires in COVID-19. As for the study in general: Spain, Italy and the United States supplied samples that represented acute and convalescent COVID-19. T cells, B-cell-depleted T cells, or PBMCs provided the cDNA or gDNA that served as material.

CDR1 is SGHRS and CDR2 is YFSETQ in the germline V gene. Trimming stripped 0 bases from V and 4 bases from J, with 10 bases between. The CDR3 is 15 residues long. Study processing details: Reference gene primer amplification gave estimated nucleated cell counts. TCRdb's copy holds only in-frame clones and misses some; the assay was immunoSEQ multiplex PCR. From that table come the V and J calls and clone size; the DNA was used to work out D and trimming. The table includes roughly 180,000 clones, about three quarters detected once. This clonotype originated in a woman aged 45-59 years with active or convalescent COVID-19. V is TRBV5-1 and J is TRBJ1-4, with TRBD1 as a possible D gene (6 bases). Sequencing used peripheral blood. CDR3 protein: CASSLARGSNEKLFF. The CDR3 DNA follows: TGCGCCAGCAGCTTGGCTAGGGGGAGTAATGAAAAACTGTTTTTT.